The 25 T cell receptor beta chains below all came from one sample that was sequenced in a study of blood T cell repertoires in COVID-19. The data were produced by immunoSEQ multiplex PCR, yet TCRdb's version contains in-frame clones alone and is incomplete. The sample lists 200,000 to 300,000 clones, 86% occurring once. The material sequenced was PBMCs or T cells enriched from blood (not recorded which). The receptor set was obtained from a woman aged 18-29 years who had recovered from COVID-19.

V and J are TRBV7-3 and TRBJ2-1; 10 bases align to TRBD2. Germline loops: CDR1 SGHTA, CDR2 FQGTGA. The CDR3 has 15 residues. Trimming cost V 3 bases and J 4 bases; bases outside gene matches: 3. The CDR3 nucleotides are TGTGCCAGCAGCTTGGGACTAGCGTCTTACAATGAGCAGTTCTTC. Its translation: CASSLGLASYNEQFF.

The rearrangement links TRBV12-3 or TRBV12-4 to TRBJ1-1, with 8 positions matching TRBD1. Germline trimming cut 8 bases from V and 11 bases from J; bases unmatched to any gene: 13. The CDR3 sequence is 13 residues long. The CDR3: CASSTGGVKQAFF. The CDR3, as DNA: TGTGCCAGCTCCACAGGGGGGGTAAAACAGGCTTTCTTT.

This rearrangement joins TRBV4-1 to TRBJ1-5; D is unclear. CDR3 length equals 16 residues. Germline V lookup: CDR1 MGHRA, CDR2 YSYEKL. V lost 1 base to trimming and J lost 3 bases, with 13 bases between them. DNA for the CDR3: TGCGCCAGCAGCCAAGCGGCGGGGTTGAACAATCAGCCCCAGCATTTT. Translation gives CASSQAAGLNNQPQHF.

The V call is TRBV5-4, the J call TRBJ2-7, with a possible D match to TRBD1 (6 bases). CDR1 is SGHNT, CDR2 YYREEE, per germline (reference sequence). V was pared by 0 bases and J by 2 bases, with 12 bases between. The CDR3 loop spans 15 amino acids. In nucleotides, the CDR3 is TGTGCCAGCAGCTTGGGCCAGGGGTTGACCTACGAGCAGTACTTC. Translated, it gives CASSLGQGLTYEQYF.

The V call is TRBV11-3, the J call TRBJ1-2; 7 nucleotides agree with TRBD1. This CDR3 comprises 15 residues. Germline CDR1 reads SGHNT; CDR2 reads YENEEA. Trimming at V came to 2 bases and at J to 4 bases, leaving 7 bases not matched to a gene. The CDR3 DNA reads TGTGCCAGCAGCTTACGTCGACAGGGTTCCTATGGCTACACCTTC. Translated: CASSLRRQGSYGYTF.

This chain links TRBV3-1 (or the pseudogene TRBV3-2) with TRBJ1-1; 7 bases agree with TRBD1. Germline loops: CDR1 LGHDT, CDR2 YNNKEL (reference sequence). The CDR3 has 14 amino acids. V lost 3 bases, J lost 6 bases, and 7 bases stayed unmatched. The CDR3 reads CASSQVYRGAEAFF. In DNA form, the CDR3 reads TGTGCCAGCAGCCAGGTATACAGGGGCGCTGAAGCTTTCTTT.

This chain uses TRBV10-3 with TRBJ1-2, with D possibly TRBD1 on 5 matching bases. V lost 0 bases and J lost 5, with 10 bases in between. The germline V gene encodes CDR1 ENHRY and CDR2 SYGVKD. CDR3 size: 14 residues. CDR3 sequence (DNA): TGTGCCATCAGTGAGTCAGGGGAAGGGTATGGCTACACCTTC. This sequence encodes CAISESGEGYGYTF.

This rearrangement joins TRBV2 to TRBJ1-3, with TRBD1 as a possible D gene (5 bases). CDR1 is SNHLY, CDR2 FYNNEI, per germline. The CDR3 contains 16 residues. Trimming shortened V by 5 bases and J by 0 bases, and 14 bases separated the two germline ends. The CDR3 DNA sequence: TGTGCCAGCAGTATCAACGACAGACGCTCTGGAAACACCATATATTTT. Amino acids: CASSINDRRSGNTIYF.

The table lists this clone with a count of one. The genes are TRBV29-1 and TRBJ2-1, with TRBD2 matching 7 bases. Trimming removed 6 bases from V and 4 bases from J; junction bases left unmatched: 6. The CDR3 runs 13 residues. Germline values: CDR1 SQVTM, CDR2 ANQGSEA. The CDR3: CSVWTRTYNEQFF. CDR3 DNA: TGCAGCGTCTGGACTAGGACGTACAATGAGCAGTTCTTC.

The chain joins TRBV10-3 to TRBJ1-4; D perhaps matches TRBD1 (5 bases). Germline assignment: CDR1 ENHRY and CDR2 SYGVKD. The CDR3 loop spans 16 amino acids. V was clipped by 0 bases and J by 5 bases, with 13 bases between them. The CDR3 sequence is CAISESQGGRNEKLFF. The CDR3 coding sequence is TGTGCCATCAGTGAGTCCCAGGGCGGAAGGAATGAAAAACTGTTTTTT.

The chain has TRBV7-9 and TRBJ2-4, with a possible D match to TRBD1 (6 bases). Per the germline V gene, CDR1 is SEHNR and CDR2 is FQNEAQ (reference sequence). V was pared by 4 bases and J by 0 bases, with 10 bases between. CDR3 length: 15 amino acids. CDR3 residues: CASSSDRLAKNIQYF. The CDR3 DNA reads as TGTGCCAGCAGCTCCGACAGGTTAGCCAAAAACATTCAGTACTTC.

The chain combines TRBV18 with TRBJ1-4; D is possibly TRBD1 (6 bases). Trimming took off 3 bases at V and 3 bases at J, with 11 bases between the two ends. Looked up from germline, CDR1 is KGHSH and CDR2 is LQKENI. The CDR3 consists of 15 residues. As DNA, the CDR3 is TGTGCCAGCTCACCCTCAGGGGCCGCTAATGAAAAACTGTTTTTT. This codes for CASSPSGAANEKLFF.

The V gene is TRBV12-5, the J gene TRBJ2-5; 11 bases align to TRBD2. This CDR3 region has 16 residues. The germline CDR1 and CDR2 sequences are LGHNT and FRNRAP. V was pared by 3 bases and J by 4 bases, with 7 bases of the junction left unmatched. CDR3 DNA sequence: TGTGCTAGTGGTTTCCTAGCGGGAGGTAATCTAGAGACCCAGTACTTC. As protein: CASGFLAGGNLETQYF.

The J gene is TRBJ2-3, the V gene TRBV9; the match to TRBD2 covers 7 bases. The CDR3 consists of 14 residues. CDR1 and CDR2 (germline): SGDLS, YYNGEE. V shed 2 bases, J shed 2 bases, and the junction held 2 bases outside the gene matches. The CDR3 region is CASSVGGDTDTQYF. In nucleotides, the CDR3 is TGTGCCAGCAGCGTGGGGGGGGACACAGATACGCAGTATTTT.

The V call is TRBV7-2, the J call TRBJ1-2; TRBD1 matches at 8 bases. This CDR3 spans 14 amino acids. CDR1 SGHTA and CDR2 FQGNSA come from the germline V gene. Unmatched junction bases numbered 10, after V lost 5 bases and J lost 8 bases. Here the CDR3 DNA reads TGTGCCAGCAGCCCCGGACAGGGCTTCGGGGGCTACACCTTC. Residues: CASSPGQGFGGYTF.

V gene TRBV6-5 combines with J gene TRBJ2-5; 7 bases are a match to TRBD2. The germline V gene encodes CDR1 MNHEY and CDR2 SVGAGI. This CDR3 contains 14 residues. The ends lost 5 bases at V and 4 bases at J; junction bases unmatched: 7. The CDR3 DNA sequence: TGTGCCAGCAGTCAGGGAGGGACTGTAGAGACCCAGTACTTC. Its protein product is CASSQGGTVETQYF.

V gene TRBV19 combines with J gene TRBJ1-4, with D hard to call. Per the germline V gene, CDR1 is LNHDA and CDR2 is SQIVND (reference sequence). The CDR3 is 10 residues long. Trimming took off 7 bases at V and 8 bases at J, with 5 bases between the two ends. The CDR3 DNA sequence: TGTGCCAGTAAAGAGGAAAAACTGTTTTTT. It is translated as CASKEEKLFF.

V gene TRBV4-3 combines with J gene TRBJ2-3, with 8 positions matching TRBD2. V lost 4 bases and J lost 4; bases outside the gene matches: 7. The CDR3 is 15 residues long. Germline V CDR1 and CDR2: LGHNA, YSLEER. The CDR3 DNA reads as TGCGCCAGCAGCCGGGGACTAGTGGTTCCAGATACGCAGTATTTT. This sequence encodes CASSRGLVVPDTQYF.

The DNA of the CDR3 is TGCGCCAGCAGCTTGGCCGGGACACTAGTTGCTAACTATGGCTACACCTTC. Translation gives CASSLAGTLVANYGYTF. The chain joins TRBV5-1 to TRBJ1-2, with D perhaps TRBD1 (6 bases). Trimming removed 0 bases at V and 0 bases at J, with 15 bases between. CDR1 SGHRS and CDR2 YFSETQ come from the germline V gene. The CDR3 contains 17 residues. Using reference TRBV5-1 and TRBJ1-2 for the parts outside the CDR3, the full variable domain is KAGVTQTPRYLIKTRGQQVTLSCSPISGHRSVSWYQQTPGQGLQFLFEYFSETQRNKGNFPGRFSGRQFSNSRSEMNVSTLELGDSALYLCASSLAGTLVANYGYTFGSGTRLTVV.

The V and J genes are TRBV2 and TRBJ2-2; 7 nucleotides align to TRBD1. V trimming: 4 bases; J trimming: 3 bases; junction bases outside the gene matches: 2. This CDR3 has 14 amino acids. Germline CDR1 is SNHLY and CDR2 is FYNNEI. CDR3 sequence reads: CASSADRHTGELFF. The DNA for the CDR3 is TGTGCCAGCAGTGCGGACAGGCACACCGGGGAGCTGTTTTTT.

This chain connects TRBV7-2 to TRBJ2-3; TRBD2 agrees at 13 bases. Germline values: CDR1 SGHTA, CDR2 FQGNSA. V lost 5 bases, J lost 3 bases, and 8 bases stayed unmatched. The CDR3 sequence is 17 residues long. In DNA form, the CDR3 reads TGTGCCAGCAGCCCCCGGACTAGCGGGAGTTTGACAGATACGCAGTATTTT. This gives the protein CASSPRTSGSLTDTQYF.

J is TRBJ1-3 and V is TRBV9; D is unresolved. This CDR3 is 18 amino acids long. The V end lost 0 bases, the J end lost 4 bases, and 20 bases lay between the germline ends. Per the germline V gene, CDR1 is SGDLS and CDR2 is YYNGEE. CDR3 region: CASSVGVAGLSLGNTIYF. For the CDR3, the DNA is TGTGCCAGCAGCGTAGGGGTTGCAGGTTTGTCTCTAGGAAACACCATATATTTT.

V and J are TRBV3-1 (or the pseudogene TRBV3-2) and TRBJ2-2, with D tentatively TRBD1 (6 bases). Trimming cost V 3 bases and J 4 bases, with 6 bases left between them. The CDR3 is 13 residues long. CDR1 is LGHDT, CDR2 YNNKEL, per germline (reference sequence). The CDR3 nucleotides read TGTGCCAGCAGCCAGGGGGCCACCGGGGAGCTGTTTTTT. It is translated as CASSQGATGELFF.

The V call is TRBV10-3, the J call TRBJ2-3; 10 bases match TRBD1. CDR1 and CDR2 from the germline V gene are ENHRY and SYGVKD. This CDR3 has 15 amino acids. The junction had 12 bases not matched to a gene; V was cut back by 11 bases and J by 4 bases. CDR3 residues: CASKDGTGVSDTQYF. The DNA for the CDR3 is TGTGCCTCAAAGGACGGGACAGGGGTTTCAGATACGCAGTATTTT.

The J gene is TRBJ2-2, the V gene TRBV11-2; D is unclear. Germline lookup yields CDR1 SGHAT and CDR2 FQNNGV. The CDR3 is 15 amino acids. V lost 1 base and J lost 2, with 8 bases in between. The CDR3 loop reads CASSLVGDNTGELFF. The CDR3 nucleotides are TGTGCCAGCAGCTTAGTTGGAGATAACACCGGGGAGCTGTTTTTT. The full variable domain, its missing parts supplied by reference TRBV11-2 and TRBJ2-2, is EAGVAQSPRYKIIEKRQSVAFWCNPISGHATLYWYQQILGQGPKLLIQFQNNGVVDDSQLPKDRFSAERLKGVDSTLKIQPAKLEDSAVYLCASSLVGDNTGELFFGEGSRLTVL.